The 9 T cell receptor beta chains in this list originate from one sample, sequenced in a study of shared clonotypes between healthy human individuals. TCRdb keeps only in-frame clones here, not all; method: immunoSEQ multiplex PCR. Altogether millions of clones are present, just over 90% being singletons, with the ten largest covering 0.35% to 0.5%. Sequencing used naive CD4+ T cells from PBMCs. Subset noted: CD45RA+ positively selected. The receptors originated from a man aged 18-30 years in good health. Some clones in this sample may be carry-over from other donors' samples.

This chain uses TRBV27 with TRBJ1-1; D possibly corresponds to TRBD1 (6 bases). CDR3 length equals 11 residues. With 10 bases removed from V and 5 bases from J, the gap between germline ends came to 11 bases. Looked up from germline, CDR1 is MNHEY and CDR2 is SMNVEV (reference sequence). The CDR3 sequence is CATWGRTEAFF. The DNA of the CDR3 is TGTGCCACCTGGGGGCGGACTGAAGCTTTCTTT.

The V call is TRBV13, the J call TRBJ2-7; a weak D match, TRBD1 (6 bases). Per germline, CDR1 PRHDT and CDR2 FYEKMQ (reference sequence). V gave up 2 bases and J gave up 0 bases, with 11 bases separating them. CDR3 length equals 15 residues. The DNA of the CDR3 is TGTGCCAGCAGCTTAACCGGACAGAGCTCCTACGAGCAGTACTTC. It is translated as CASSLTGQSSYEQYF.

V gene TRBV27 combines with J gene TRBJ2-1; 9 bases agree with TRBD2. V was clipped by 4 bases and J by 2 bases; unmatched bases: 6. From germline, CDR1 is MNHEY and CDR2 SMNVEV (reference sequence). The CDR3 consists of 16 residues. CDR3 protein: CASSSGLAIPYNEQFF. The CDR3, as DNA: TGTGCCAGCAGTTCCGGACTAGCGATACCCTACAATGAGCAGTTCTTC.

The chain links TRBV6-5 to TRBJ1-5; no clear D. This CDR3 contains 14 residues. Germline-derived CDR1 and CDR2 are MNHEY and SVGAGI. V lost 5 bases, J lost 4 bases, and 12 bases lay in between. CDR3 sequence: CASSPRGRNQPQHF. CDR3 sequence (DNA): TGTGCCAGCAGTCCCCGAGGACGGAATCAGCCCCAGCATTTT.

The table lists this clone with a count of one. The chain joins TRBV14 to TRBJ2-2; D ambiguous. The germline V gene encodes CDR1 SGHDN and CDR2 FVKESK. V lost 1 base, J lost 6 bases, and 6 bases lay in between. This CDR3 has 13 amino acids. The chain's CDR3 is CASSQVWAGELFF. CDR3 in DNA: TGTGCCAGCAGCCAAGTTTGGGCCGGGGAGCTGTTTTTT.

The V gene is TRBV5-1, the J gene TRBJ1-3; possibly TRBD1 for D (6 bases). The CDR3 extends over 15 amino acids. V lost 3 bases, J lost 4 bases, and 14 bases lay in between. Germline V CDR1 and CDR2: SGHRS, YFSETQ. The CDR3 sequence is CASSSSPGGGNTIYF. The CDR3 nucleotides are TGCGCCAGCAGCTCATCCCCGGGGGGCGGAAACACCATATATTTT.

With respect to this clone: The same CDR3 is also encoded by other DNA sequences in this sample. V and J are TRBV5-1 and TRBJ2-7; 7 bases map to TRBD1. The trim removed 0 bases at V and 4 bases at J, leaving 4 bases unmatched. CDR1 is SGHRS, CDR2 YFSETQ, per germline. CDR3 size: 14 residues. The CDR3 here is CASSLGQGVYEQYF. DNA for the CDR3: TGCGCCAGCAGCTTGGGACAGGGTGTGTACGAGCAGTACTTC.

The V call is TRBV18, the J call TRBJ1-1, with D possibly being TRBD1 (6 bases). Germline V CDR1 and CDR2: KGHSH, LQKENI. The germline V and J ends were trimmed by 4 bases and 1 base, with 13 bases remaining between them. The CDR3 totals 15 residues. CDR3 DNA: TGTGCCAGCTCACTCGGACAGCTGGAGAACACTGAAGCTTTCTTT. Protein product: CASSLGQLENTEAFF.

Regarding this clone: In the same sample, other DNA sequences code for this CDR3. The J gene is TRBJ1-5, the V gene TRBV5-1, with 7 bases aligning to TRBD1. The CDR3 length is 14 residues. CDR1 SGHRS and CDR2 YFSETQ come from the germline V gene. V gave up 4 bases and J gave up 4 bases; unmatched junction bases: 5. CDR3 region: CASSLGQPNQPQHF. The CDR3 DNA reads TGCGCCAGCAGCCTGGGACAGCCAAATCAGCCCCAGCATTTT.